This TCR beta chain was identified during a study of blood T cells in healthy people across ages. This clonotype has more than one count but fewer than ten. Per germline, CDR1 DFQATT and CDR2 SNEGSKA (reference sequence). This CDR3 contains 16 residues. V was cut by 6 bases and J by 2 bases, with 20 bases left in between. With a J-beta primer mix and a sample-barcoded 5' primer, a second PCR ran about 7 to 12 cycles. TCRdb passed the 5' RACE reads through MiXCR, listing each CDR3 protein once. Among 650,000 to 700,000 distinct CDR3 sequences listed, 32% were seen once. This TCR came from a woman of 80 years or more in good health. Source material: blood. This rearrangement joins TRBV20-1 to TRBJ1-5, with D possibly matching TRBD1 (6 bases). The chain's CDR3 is CSAMWMHRQGNQPQHF. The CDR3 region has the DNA TGCAGTGCAATGTGGATGCACCGACAGGGCAATCAGCCCCAGCATTTT.